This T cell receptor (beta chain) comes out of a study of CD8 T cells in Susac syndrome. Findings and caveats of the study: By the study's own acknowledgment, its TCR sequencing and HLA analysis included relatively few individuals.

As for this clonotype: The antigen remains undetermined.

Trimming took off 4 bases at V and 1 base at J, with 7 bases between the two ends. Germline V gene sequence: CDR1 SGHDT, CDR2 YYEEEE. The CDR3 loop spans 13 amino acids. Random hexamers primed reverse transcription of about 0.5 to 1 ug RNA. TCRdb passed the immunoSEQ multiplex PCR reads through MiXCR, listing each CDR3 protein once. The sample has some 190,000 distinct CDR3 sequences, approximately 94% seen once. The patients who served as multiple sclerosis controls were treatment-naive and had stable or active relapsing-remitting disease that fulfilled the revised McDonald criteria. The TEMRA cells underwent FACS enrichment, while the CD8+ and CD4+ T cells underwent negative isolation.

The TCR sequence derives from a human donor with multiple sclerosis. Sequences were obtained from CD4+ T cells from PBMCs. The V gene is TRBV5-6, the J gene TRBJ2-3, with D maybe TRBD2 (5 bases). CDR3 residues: CASSPEGTDTQYF. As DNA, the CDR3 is TGTGCCAGCAGCCCGGAGGGCACAGATACGCAGTATTTT.